The 15 T cell receptor beta chains given below trace back to one sample, sequenced in a study of shared T cell receptors in the human thymus. Sequenced by immunoSEQ multiplex PCR; TCRdb stores in-frame clones only, minus some. The table has 630,000 or so clones, 80% to 90% seen once; the top ten hold about 0.0094%. These data were also filed under a second study, of human thymus T cells.

The source material was thymocytes. The receptors come from a boy under two years old with a congenital heart defect.

V usage is TRBV6-1 and J usage is TRBJ1-3; weak D call: TRBD1 (6 bases). Per the germline V gene, CDR1 is MNHNS and CDR2 is SASEGT. Trimming left V 8 bases short and J 1 base short, with 12 bases between. The CDR3 spans 14 residues. For the CDR3, the DNA is TGTGCCAGCCGTAAGGACAGATCTGGAAACACCATATATTTT. Protein product: CASRKDRSGNTIYF.

The chain recombines TRBV28 with TRBJ2-1; 12 bases line up with TRBD2. After removal of 2 bases from V and 8 bases from J, the junction contained 4 bases not matched to a gene. The CDR3 loop spans 15 amino acids. Germline V gives CDR1 MDHEN, CDR2 SYDVKM. The CDR3 coding sequence is TGTGCCAGCAGTTTAGGACTAGCGGGACCCGATGAGCAGTTCTTC. It specifies CASSLGLAGPDEQFF.

The chain combines TRBV7-8 with TRBJ1-5; 7 bases are shared with TRBD1. The CDR3 consists of 19 residues. In germline, CDR1 is SGHVS, CDR2 FQNEAQ. V shed 0 bases and J 1 base; nucleotides not matched to a gene: 12. The CDR3 DNA is TGTGCCAGCAGCTTAGCGCGTCGGGACAGACAACCAAGCAATCAGCCCCAGCATTTT. Translating it yields CASSLARRDRQPSNQPQHF.

This chain uses TRBV18 with TRBJ1-1; TRBD1 matches 8 bases. Germline CDR1 and CDR2: KGHSH and LQKENI. The CDR3 sequence is 17 residues long. J gave up 2 bases and V 2 bases, and 10 bases lay outside the gene matches. The CDR3: CASSPIFSDRANTEAFF. The CDR3 DNA is TGTGCCAGCTCACCAATTTTTTCGGACAGGGCTAACACTGAAGCTTTCTTT.

The chain couples TRBV18 to TRBJ2-7, with 9 positions matching TRBD2. The germline V gene has CDR1 KGHSH and CDR2 LQKENI. V shed 2 bases, J shed 6 bases, and the junction held 2 bases outside the gene matches. The CDR3 contains 13 residues. The CDR3 spells CASSPGGRGEQYF. The CDR3 DNA reads TGTGCCAGCTCACCAGGCGGGAGGGGCGAGCAGTACTTC. Full variable domain (outside the CDR3, taken from reference TRBV18 and TRBJ2-7): NAGVMQNPRHLVRRRGQEARLRCSPMKGHSHVYWYRQLPEEGLKFMVYLQKENIIDESGMPKERFSAEFPKEGPSILRIQQVVRGDSAAYFCASSPGGRGEQYFGPGTRLTVT.

The chain is built from TRBV5-3 and TRBJ2-1; TRBD1 aligns across 8 bases. TRBV5-3 is an open reading frame whose function is uncertain. There are 15 residues in the CDR3. J was trimmed by 5 bases and V by 4 bases; bases with no gene match: 8. CDR3 protein: CARSTRDRPNNEQFF. The CDR3 DNA is TGTGCCAGAAGCACCCGGGACAGGCCTAACAATGAGCAGTTCTTC.

This clone appeared a few times. The genes are TRBV10-1 and TRBJ2-3, with 7 bases that match TRBD2. This CDR3 comprises 14 residues. After removal of 5 bases from V and 1 base from J, the junction contained 3 bases not matched to a gene. Germline CDR1 is WNHNN and CDR2 is SYGVQD (reference sequence). CDR3 sequence reads: CASSRAGRTDTQYF. The CDR3 DNA sequence: TGCGCCAGCAGTCGAGCGGGACGCACAGATACGCAGTATTTT.

This chain links TRBV7-9 with TRBJ2-1; 7 nucleotides align to TRBD2. This CDR3 spans 18 amino acids. The germline V gene encodes CDR1 SEHNR and CDR2 FQNEAQ (reference sequence). V shed 0 bases and J 2 bases; nucleotides not matched to a gene: 10. The CDR3 region has the DNA TGTGCCAGCAGCTTAGCCTCTTATTCGCGGGAGCCCTACAATGAGCAGTTCTTC. This translates into CASSLASYSREPYNEQFF.

This chain connects TRBV4-3 to TRBJ1-6; perhaps TRBD1 as D (6 bases). Trimming stripped 2 bases from V and 5 bases from J, with 10 bases between. CDR1 and CDR2 (germline): LGHNA, YSLEER. The CDR3 totals 15 residues. In DNA form, the CDR3 reads TGCGCCAGCAGCCAACAGGGGACGGATAATTCACCCCTCCACTTT. It is translated as CASSQQGTDNSPLHF.

The chain couples TRBV4-3 to TRBJ2-7; 8 bases align to TRBD1. The germline V gene encodes CDR1 LGHNA and CDR2 YSLEER. V was pared by 0 bases and J by 4 bases, with 5 bases of the junction left unmatched. The CDR3 has 15 residues. The DNA of the CDR3 is TGCGCCAGCAGCCAAGACAGGACAGGGTGGTACGAGCAGTACTTC. Amino acids: CASSQDRTGWYEQYF.

V gene TRBV5-4 combines with J gene TRBJ2-5; tentatively, D is TRBD2 (5 bases). V lost 0 bases and J lost 4, with 10 bases in between. The CDR3 consists of 14 residues. Germline V gene data show CDR1 as SGHNT and CDR2 as YYREEE (reference sequence). The CDR3 bases are TGTGCCAGCAGCTTGGAGTCTAGCAGAGAGACCCAGTACTTC. Translated: CASSLESSRETQYF. The full variable domain, in which reference TRBV5-4 and TRBJ2-5 provide the parts outside the CDR3, is ETGVTQSPTHLIKTRGQQVTLRCSSQSGHNTVSWYQQALGQGPQFIFQYYREEENGRGNFPPRFSGLQFPNYSSELNVNALELDDSALYLCASSLESSRETQYFGPGTRLLVL.

The rearrangement uses TRBV5-6 and TRBJ2-7; 7 nucleotides align to TRBD2. Per the germline V gene, CDR1 is SGHDT and CDR2 is YYEEEE. With V trimmed by 4 bases and J by 7 bases, 26 bases remained unmatched. The CDR3 contains 19 residues. CDR3 loop: CASSPSSRTRDFSMWEQYF. The CDR3 DNA reads TGTGCCAGCAGCCCCTCGTCCCGGACTAGAGATTTCTCCATGTGGGAGCAGTACTTC.

This chain connects TRBV4-2 to TRBJ2-1, with 8 bases identical to TRBD2. V was clipped by 0 bases and J by 8 bases; unmatched bases: 6. The CDR3 runs 15 residues. Per the germline V gene, CDR1 is LGHNA and CDR2 is YNFKEQ. The CDR3 DNA reads TGTGCCAGCAGCCAAGACGGGGGGGGACTCTATGAGCAGTTCTTC. It translates to CASSQDGGGLYEQFF.

This clone came up a few times. The chain joins TRBV27 to TRBJ2-4; D is possibly TRBD2 (6 bases). The CDR3 is 13 amino acids. Looked up from germline, CDR1 is MNHEY and CDR2 is SMNVEV (reference sequence). V was clipped by 6 bases and J by 8 bases, with 14 bases between them. CDR3 residues: CASSLLGEDIQYF. The CDR3 coding sequence is TGTGCCAGCAGCCTCCTCGGGGAGGACATTCAGTACTTC.

This sequence joins TRBV5-6 and TRBJ2-1, with a tentative D call TRBD2 (6 bases). The germline V and J ends were trimmed by 3 bases and 7 bases, with 20 bases remaining between them. The CDR3 runs to 16 residues. In germline, CDR1 is SGHDT, CDR2 YYEEEE. The DNA for the CDR3 is TGTGCCAGCAGCTCCTGGTCGCCCGGAGGGGATAATGAGCAGTTCTTC. Its protein product is CASSSWSPGGDNEQFF. Looking up the rest from reference TRBV5-6 and TRBJ2-1 gives the full variable domain: DAGVTQSPTHLIKTRGQQVTLRCSPKSGHDTVSWYQQALGQGPQFIFQYYEEEERQRGNFPDRFSGHQFPNYSSELNVNALLLGDSALYLCASSSWSPGGDNEQFFGPGTRLTVL.